The 4 T cell receptor beta chains below come from one sample, sequenced in a study of CD8+ T cells in alopecia areata. Following extraction, RNA underwent reverse transcription to cDNA, which served as the sequencing template. Libraries were prepared by immunoSEQ multiplex PCR; TCRdb keeps only in-frame clonotypes and omits some of them. The table lists 65,000 to 95,000 clones, approximately 50% of them singletons. Material for sequencing was NKG2D-high CD8+ T cells sorted from blood. These receptors originate from a human donor with alopecia areata.

This chain joins TRBV5-1 and TRBJ2-1; tentatively, D is TRBD1 (6 bases). In germline, CDR1 is SGHRS, CDR2 YFSETQ. Trimming removed 8 bases at V and 8 bases at J, with 17 bases between. CDR3 length: 13 amino acids. CDR3 nucleotide sequence: TGCGCCAGGAATCAGGGGAGTAACCATGAGCAGTTCTTC. As protein: CARNQGSNHEQFF.

The chain uses TRBV2 and TRBJ2-7; D unclear. The V end lost 0 bases, the J end lost 0 bases, and 6 bases lay between the germline ends. The V gene's germline CDR1 is SNHLY and CDR2 FYNNEI. The CDR3 runs 14 residues. CDR3 loop: CASSEALGSYEQYF. The CDR3 region has the DNA TGTGCCAGCAGTGAAGCGCTTGGCTCCTACGAGCAGTACTTC.

This chain links TRBV2 with TRBJ1-5; D gene unclear. The V gene lost 7 bases and the J gene lost 2 bases, with 6 bases spanning the gap. CDR3 length: 12 residues. Germline V gene sequence: CDR1 SNHLY, CDR2 FYNNEI. CDR3 residues: CASNTGNQPQHF. The CDR3, as DNA: TGTGCCAGCAATACAGGCAATCAGCCCCAGCATTTT.

The chain combines TRBV4-1 with TRBJ2-2, with 11 bases that match TRBD2. This CDR3 contains 15 residues. V lost 1 base to trimming and J lost 8 bases; unmatched junction nucleotides: 3. From germline, CDR1 is MGHRA and CDR2 YSYEKL. The CDR3 coding sequence is TGCGCCAGCAGCCAAGGAACTAGCGGGAGTGGGGAGCTGTTTTTT. Translated, it gives CASSQGTSGSGELFF.